One sample yielded the 25 T cell receptor beta chains listed below, sequenced in a study of blood T cell repertoires in COVID-19 (TCRdb year 2020). The library came from the immunoSEQ multiplex PCR assay. In TCRdb, the immuneACCESS table is reduced to in-frame sequences with V and J assigned. These tables do not hold every clone; where another copy was compared, an unresolved V gene accounts for under half, and the others remain unexplained. This sample comprises roughly 250,000 clones, roughly 90% of them detected only once. The ten largest account for 2% to 2.5% of the sample. Material: peripheral blood. Every receptor here comes from a middle-aged woman who had recovered from COVID-19.

V usage is TRBV24-1 and J usage is TRBJ1-1; perhaps TRBD1 as D (5 bases). Germline V gene sequence: CDR1 KGHDR, CDR2 SFDVKD. Deletions cut 4 bases from V and 4 bases from J, with 12 bases between. CDR3 size: 14 residues. The CDR3 DNA reads as TGTGCCACCAGTGACCCAGGGTCGGCCACTGAAGCTTTCTTT. Protein sequence: CATSDPGSATEAFF.

This chain joins TRBV30 and TRBJ1-5; TRBD1 matches at 8 bases. After removal of 3 bases from V and 3 bases from J, the junction contained 7 bases not matched to a gene. Germline V gives CDR1 GTSNPN, CDR2 SVGIG (reference sequence). The CDR3 loop spans 15 amino acids. The chain's CDR3 is CAWSRGLVPNQPQHF. In DNA, the CDR3 is TGTGCCTGGAGCAGGGGGCTAGTCCCCAATCAGCCCCAGCATTTT.

The chain carries TRBV12-2 and TRBJ2-3; TRBD2 reflects the table's D call only, with no check against the DNA. TRBV12-2 is termed a pseudogene. This CDR3 region has 21 residues. CDR3 sequence reads: CASRLGWWRGLAGGRADTQYF. The CDR3 coding sequence is TGTGCAAGTCGCTTGGGGTGGTGGAGGGGACTAGCGGGAGGGCGTGCAGATACGCAGTATTTT.

This rearrangement joins TRBV7-2 to TRBJ1-2; D might be TRBD1 (5 bases). Germline assignment: CDR1 SGHTA and CDR2 FQGNSA. The V and J ends lost 5 bases and 4 bases respectively, with 23 bases between them. The CDR3 is 17 amino acids. Written as DNA, the CDR3 is TGTGCCAGCAGCCCCTCGGCAGGGTCCTATCCGCCCTATGGCTACACCTTC. Translating gives CASSPSAGSYPPYGYTF.

This clone was recorded only once. Germline is not matched at one junction end, which may reflect a read error. This chain links TRBV6-2 or TRBV6-3 with TRBJ2-7, with unresolved D. The germline V gene has CDR1 MNHEY and CDR2 SVGEGT. The CDR3 totals 13 residues. The CDR3 DNA is TGTGCCAGCAGTTACGGGCGCTCCCACGAGCAGTACTTC. It yields the protein CASSYGRSHEQYF.

This sequence joins TRBV19 and TRBJ2-5; 9 nucleotides line up with TRBD1. The CDR3 extends over 15 amino acids. CDR1 and CDR2 from the germline V gene are LNHDA and SQIVND (reference sequence). J gave up 3 bases and V 6 bases, and 8 bases lay outside the gene matches. CDR3 bases: TGTGCCAGTAGCCTGGGACAGGGAGGGAAAGAGACCCAGTACTTC. It yields the protein CASSLGQGGKETQYF.

This sequence joins TRBV10-2 and TRBJ1-1, with D possibly being TRBD1 (6 bases). Trimming removed 2 bases at V and 1 base at J, with 8 bases between. The germline V gene encodes CDR1 WSHSY and CDR2 SAAADI. The CDR3 consists of 14 residues. CDR3 sequence reads: CASSEGRGNTEAFF. The CDR3 DNA sequence: TGCGCCAGCAGTGAGGGCAGGGGGAACACTGAAGCTTTCTTT.

The V call is TRBV27, the J call TRBJ2-7; 9 nucleotides line up with TRBD1. This CDR3 is 15 amino acids long. V was pared by 5 bases and J by 6 bases, with 11 bases of the junction left unmatched. Germline values: CDR1 MNHEY, CDR2 SMNVEV (reference sequence). The CDR3 DNA sequence: TGTGCCAGCAGTCCACATCCGGGACAGGGAGGCGAGCAGTACTTC. As protein: CASSPHPGQGGEQYF.

V and J are TRBV9 and TRBJ2-5; weak D call: TRBD2 (7 bases). The CDR3 contains 15 residues. Germline CDR1 reads SGDLS; CDR2 reads YYNGEE. The V end lost 3 bases, the J end lost 5 bases, and 17 bases lay between the germline ends. The CDR3 nucleotides read TGTGCCAGCAGCGGCGACGGGGGGCCGGGGGAGACCCAGTACTTC. It is translated as CASSGDGGPGETQYF. Filled out from reference TRBV9 and TRBJ2-5, the complete variable domain reads DSGVTQTPKHLITATGQRVTLRCSPRSGDLSVYWYQQSLDQGLQFLIQYYNGEERAKGNILERFSAQQFPDLHSELNLSSLELGDSALYFCASSGDGGPGETQYFGPGTRLLVL.

This chain links TRBV4-2 with TRBJ2-5; 8 nucleotides match TRBD2. The trim removed 0 bases at V and 5 bases at J, leaving 11 bases unmatched. The CDR3 spans 17 residues. Germline V gene sequence: CDR1 LGHNA, CDR2 YNFKEQ. CDR3 loop: CASSQDWTRGGRETQYF. The CDR3 DNA sequence: TGTGCCAGCAGCCAAGATTGGACCCGGGGGGGGCGGGAGACCCAGTACTTC.

Concerning this clone: Other DNA sequences within the sample encode an identical CDR3. The chain uses TRBV19 and TRBJ1-2, with D hard to call. The V and J ends lost 5 bases and 5 bases respectively, with 9 bases between them. This CDR3 has 12 residues. Germline lookup yields CDR1 LNHDA and CDR2 SQIVND (reference sequence). DNA for the CDR3: TGTGCCAGTAGTCGATTCGGGTATGGCTACACCTTC. Translation: CASSRFGYGYTF.

This clone showed up just once. This chain connects TRBV15 to TRBJ2-3; TRBD1 aligns across 8 bases. The V and J ends lost 0 bases and 4 bases, in that order; junction bases with no gene match: 6. There are 16 residues in the CDR3. The germline CDR1 and CDR2 sequences are LNHNV and YYDKDF (reference sequence). The CDR3 region is CATSRDSGGRPDTQYF. The CDR3 DNA reads TGTGCCACCAGCAGAGATTCAGGGGGCCGTCCAGATACGCAGTATTTT.

The chain couples TRBV4-2 to TRBJ2-7; TRBD2 aligns across 11 bases. V dropped 4 bases and J dropped 0; count of bases not matched to a gene: 8. Germline V gene lookup returns CDR1 LGHNA and CDR2 YNFKEQ. This CDR3 is built from 17 residues. CDR3 in amino acids: CASSLTLAGGLSYEQYF. CDR3 coding DNA: TGTGCCAGCAGCCTAACCCTAGCGGGGGGCCTCTCCTACGAGCAGTACTTC.

This sequence joins TRBV7-2 and TRBJ2-7; 12 bases agree with TRBD1. The ends lost 5 bases at V and 6 bases at J; junction bases unmatched: 8. The CDR3 extends over 15 amino acids. Per the germline V gene, CDR1 is SGHTA and CDR2 is FQGNSA. CDR3 sequence: CASSHGGTGGIEQYF. The DNA for the CDR3 is TGTGCCAGCAGCCACGGGGGGACAGGGGGCATCGAGCAGTACTTC.

The chain couples TRBV5-1 to TRBJ2-1, with D possibly TRBD2 on 5 matching bases. The V and J ends lost 0 bases and 1 base respectively, with 11 bases between them. Germline V gene lookup returns CDR1 SGHRS and CDR2 YFSETQ. CDR3 length: 16 amino acids. The chain's CDR3 is CASSLANSGSYNEQFF. CDR3 bases: TGCGCCAGCAGCTTGGCGAACAGCGGTTCCTACAATGAGCAGTTCTTC. Using reference TRBV5-1 and TRBJ2-1 for the parts outside the CDR3, the full variable domain is KAGVTQTPRYLIKTRGQQVTLSCSPISGHRSVSWYQQTPGQGLQFLFEYFSETQRNKGNFPGRFSGRQFSNSRSEMNVSTLELGDSALYLCASSLANSGSYNEQFFGPGTRLTVL.

This clone is a singleton in its sample. V usage is TRBV10-1 and J usage is TRBJ2-5, with D possibly being TRBD1 (5 bases). Trimming took 8 bases from V and 1 from J, leaving 11 bases between them. The CDR3 has 13 residues. Germline CDR1 reads WNHNN; CDR2 reads SYGVQD (reference sequence). The CDR3 reads CASPRGGQETQYF. In DNA, the CDR3 is TGCGCCAGCCCAAGGGGCGGCCAAGAGACCCAGTACTTC.

This chain connects TRBV7-2 to TRBJ2-3, with 7 positions matching TRBD1. This CDR3 has 12 amino acids. With 5 bases clipped from V and 5 bases from J, the junction kept 1 base outside the gene matches. The germline CDR1 and CDR2 sequences are SGHTA and FQGNSA. The CDR3 nucleotides read TGTGCCAGCAGCGACAGGGTAGATACGCAGTATTTT. It codes for CASSDRVDTQYF.

As for this clone: One end of the junction fails to match germline, which may point to a read error. The DNA for the CDR3 is TGTGCTAGCAGCTTAGACCTAGCGGGGTTTAGGTCCCAGTACTTC. It translates to CASSLDLAGFRSQYF. V and J are TRBV7-7 and TRBJ2-5; TRBD2 matches at 9 bases. Germline V lookup: CDR1 SSHAT, CDR2 FNYEAQ (reference sequence). CDR3 length: 15 amino acids.

The gene calls are TRBV7-2 and TRBJ2-5; TRBD1 matches 7 bases. Trimming took 4 bases from V and 2 from J; bases not matched to a gene: 7. This CDR3 has 15 residues. Germline V gives CDR1 SGHTA, CDR2 FQGNSA. The CDR3 DNA reads TGTGCCAGCAGCTCCTCCGGCAGGGGGCAAGAGACCCAGTACTTC. Translating gives CASSSSGRGQETQYF.

This clone showed up just once. This rearrangement joins TRBV5-1 to TRBJ2-7; 12 nucleotides agree with TRBD2. This CDR3 is built from 15 residues. Trimming at V came to 4 bases and at J to 4 bases, leaving 6 bases not matched to a gene. Germline values: CDR1 SGHRS, CDR2 YFSETQ. The CDR3 DNA follows: TGCGCCAGCAGCAGCGGACTAGCGGGGCTATACGAGCAGTACTTC. Its protein is CASSSGLAGLYEQYF.

This chain joins TRBV19 and TRBJ1-5; 7 bases line up with TRBD1. Germline lookup yields CDR1 LNHDA and CDR2 SQIVND (reference sequence). The CDR3 loop spans 16 amino acids. Losses at the gene ends were 3 bases for V and 4 bases for J; bases not matched to a gene: 9. The chain's CDR3 is CASSMGDRARNQPQHF. In DNA form, the CDR3 reads TGTGCCAGTAGTATGGGAGACAGGGCGAGGAATCAGCCCCAGCATTTT.

The chain has TRBV18 and TRBJ1-1, with D perhaps TRBD1 (6 bases). The ends were cut back, 3 bases at V and 1 base at J, with 9 bases in the middle. Germline assignment: CDR1 KGHSH and CDR2 LQKENI. This CDR3 contains 14 residues. The CDR3 is CASSPLGANTEAFF. The CDR3 bases are TGTGCCAGCTCACCTCTGGGGGCGAACACTGAAGCTTTCTTT.

The chain combines TRBV2 with TRBJ2-1, with D possibly matching TRBD2 (6 bases). The CDR3 contains 15 residues. V lost 2 bases, J lost 9 bases, and 17 bases lay in between. In germline, CDR1 is SNHLY, CDR2 FYNNEI. The DNA for the CDR3 is TGTGCCAGCAGTGAATGGGCTAGCGTCTTTGGTGAGCAGTTCTTC. This sequence encodes CASSEWASVFGEQFF.

CDR3: CASSGSGLLNTEAFF. As DNA, the CDR3 is TGTGCCAGCAGCGGATCGGGACTGCTGAACACTGAAGCTTTCTTT. The genes are TRBV7-9 and TRBJ1-1; weak D call: TRBD1 (5 bases). The germline V gene has CDR1 SEHNR and CDR2 FQNEAQ (reference sequence). Trimming took off 5 bases at V and 0 bases at J, with 13 bases between the two ends. This CDR3 region has 15 residues.

The chain couples TRBV5-1 to TRBJ1-5; perhaps TRBD1 as D (6 bases). V shed 1 base and J shed 8 bases, with 10 bases lying between them. CDR1 and CDR2 (germline): SGHRS, YFSETQ. The CDR3 is 13 residues long. DNA for the CDR3: TGCGCCAGCAGCTTGACAGGGAGTGAGCCCCAGCATTTT. It is translated as CASSLTGSEPQHF.